These 5 T cell receptor beta chains were sequenced from one sample in a study of cytomegalovirus exposure and HLA in healthy donors. Use of 60 Vbeta and 13 Jbeta primers characterized the PCR. Some clones are missing from TCRdb's copy, which holds only in-frame ones; the method was immunoSEQ multiplex PCR. The sample holds around 94,000 clones, around 57% seen once. Sequenced material: PBMCs. The receptors stem from a human donor in good health.

This clone was counted between two and nine times. The rearrangement uses TRBV18 and TRBJ2-1; D gene unclear. The CDR3 loop spans 15 amino acids. CDR1 and CDR2 from the germline V gene are KGHSH and LQKENI. The germline V and J ends were trimmed by 6 bases and 0 bases, with 12 bases remaining between them. The CDR3 DNA reads TGTGCCAGCTCCGCCCAAAGGAGCTCCTACAATGAGCAGTTCTTC. Its protein product is CASSAQRSSYNEQFF.

This clone was detected a few times. The chain combines TRBV7-9 with TRBJ1-4; possibly TRBD1 for D (5 bases). V shed 0 bases and J shed 0 bases, with 14 bases lying between them. The CDR3 length is 18 residues. CDR1 and CDR2 (germline): SEHNR, FQNEAQ (reference sequence). The CDR3 nucleotides read TGTGCCAGCAGCTTAGCGTCTGGGGGGGTTGCAACTAATGAAAAACTGTTTTTT. Encoded protein: CASSLASGGVATNEKLFF.

The chain joins TRBV7-2 to TRBJ1-1; TRBD1 agrees at 8 bases. The CDR3 extends over 14 amino acids. Germline CDR1 reads SGHTA; CDR2 reads FQGNSA. With V trimmed by 5 bases and J by 4 bases, 6 bases remained unmatched. In nucleotides, the CDR3 is TGTGCCAGCAGCCCCCGGGGGACAGGCACTGAAGCTTTCTTT. Translation: CASSPRGTGTEAFF.

The gene calls are TRBV29-1 and TRBJ1-1; weak D call: TRBD1 (5 bases). Trimming stripped 6 bases from V and 1 base from J, with 18 bases between. The germline V gene encodes CDR1 SQVTM and CDR2 ANQGSEA. The CDR3 contains 15 residues. The chain's CDR3 is CSVPITKGRNTEAFF. The CDR3 DNA reads TGCAGCGTACCGATAACAAAGGGGCGGAACACTGAAGCTTTCTTT.

The chain couples TRBV9 to TRBJ2-5, with TRBD2 as a possible D gene (6 bases). From germline, CDR1 is SGDLS and CDR2 YYNGEE. Trimming took off 0 bases at V and 5 bases at J, with 11 bases between the two ends. CDR3 length: 14 residues. The CDR3 DNA reads as TGTGCCAGCAGCGTAGCTAGCGTGGGCGAGACCCAGTACTTC. Translated, it gives CASSVASVGETQYF. Together with reference TRBV9 and TRBJ2-5, the CDR3 gives the full variable domain: DSGVTQTPKHLITATGQRVTLRCSPRSGDLSVYWYQQSLDQGLQFLIQYYNGEERAKGNILERFSAQQFPDLHSELNLSSLELGDSALYFCASSVASVGETQYFGPGTRLLVL.